What follows describes a single T cell receptor (beta chain). Treatment specified: 19 received Ad26.COV2.S at low or high dose, single or two shots; about five received placebo; per-sample allocation not given. Vaccine and placebo recipients were sampled on day 63 after the first injection. The data were produced by immunoSEQ multiplex PCR, yet TCRdb's version contains in-frame clones alone and is incomplete. The table has some 330,000 clones, roughly 90% seen once. This entry is derived from a study of Ad26.COV2.S vaccination and SARS-CoV-2 variants. This CDR3 region has 13 residues. Germline V gene sequence: CDR1 SGHTA, CDR2 FQGNSA. V gave up 1 base and J gave up 8 bases, with 11 bases separating them.

The genes are TRBV7-2 and TRBJ1-2; no definite D call. This TCR derives from a person aged 18-65 years who received the Ad26.COV2.S COVID-19 vaccine or a placebo. The sequenced sample was peripheral blood, obtained in a trial of Ad26.COV2.S vaccine versus placebo. The DNA of the CDR3 is TGTGCCAGCAGCTTAGTTCTAGTCCGGGGCTACACCTTC. Amino acids: CASSLVLVRGYTF.